The entry that follows covers one T cell receptor beta chain sequence. Antigen specificity is unknown. PCR was performed using 60 Vbeta and 13 Jbeta primers. Sequencing was performed with immunoSEQ multiplex PCR; in TCRdb, only in-frame clones are kept and a portion is missing. The table shows 150,000 to 200,000 clones, with roughly 83% occurring only once. The germline V gene encodes CDR1 SGHVS and CDR2 FQNEAQ. The CDR3 has 16 amino acids. The J segment lost 7 bases and the V segment lost 5 bases, leaving 9 bases of the junction unmatched. This sample is drawn from a study of cytomegalovirus exposure and HLA in healthy donors. Study-wide results and caveats: Reportedly, TCR beta sequences accurately predicted HLA-A and HLA-B alleles in most subjects. Available immune exposure information was restricted to CMV serostatus only.

V gene TRBV7-8 combines with J gene TRBJ2-1, with TRBD1 identical over 12 bases. What was sequenced was PBMCs. This TCR was sampled from a woman aged 45-65 years in good health and CMV-seronegative. The CDR3 reads CASSPPGQGAQNEQFF. CDR3 in DNA: TGTGCCAGCAGCCCCCCGGGACAGGGGGCGCAGAATGAGCAGTTCTTC.